One and the same sample provided the 28 T cell receptor beta chains below, sequenced in a study of blood T cell repertoires in COVID-19. Assay: immunoSEQ multiplex PCR; the TCRdb copy retains only in-frame clones and omits some. The data hold some 45,000 clones, with more than 70% observed a single time. The sequencing sample was made of peripheral blood. Receptors were obtained from a human donor in a cohort sampled during active COVID-19.

This clone was detected once. The chain combines TRBV7-9 with TRBJ2-7; 11 positions agree with TRBD1. Trimming removed 4 bases from V and 3 bases from J; junction bases left unmatched: 2. The V gene's germline CDR1 is SEHNR and CDR2 FQNEAQ (reference sequence). The CDR3 covers 14 residues. The CDR3 loop reads CASSSGTGGYEQYF. CDR3 DNA sequence: TGTGCCAGCAGCTCCGGGACAGGGGGCTACGAGCAGTACTTC.

The chain uses TRBV6-2 or TRBV6-3 and TRBJ1-5, with D maybe TRBD1 (6 bases). Trimming stripped 5 bases from V and 5 bases from J, with 19 bases between. The CDR3 is made up of 16 amino acids. Germline values: CDR1 MNHEY, CDR2 SVGEGT. The CDR3 DNA reads as TGTGCCAGCAGTCAGAGACGGGACACTTCAGATCAGCCCCAGCATTTT. Amino acids: CASSQRRDTSDQPQHF.

The chain joins TRBV4-3 to TRBJ2-1; D perhaps matches TRBD1 (6 bases). Trimming removed 2 bases from V and 7 bases from J, with 15 bases in between. CDR1 is LGHNA, CDR2 YSLEER, per germline. This CDR3 spans 15 amino acids. In DNA form, the CDR3 reads TGCGCCAGCAGCCAACAACAGGGAAGGTGGAATGAGCAGTTCTTC. Translation gives CASSQQQGRWNEQFF.

The rearrangement uses TRBV4-1 and TRBJ1-5; TRBD1 matches at 7 bases. Trimming cost V 4 bases and J 2 bases; bases outside gene matches: 5. Germline V gene lookup returns CDR1 MGHRA and CDR2 YSYEKL. This CDR3 contains 15 residues. CDR3 sequence reads: CASSPRTGGNQPQHF. CDR3 DNA sequence: TGCGCCAGCAGCCCCCGGACAGGCGGCAATCAGCCCCAGCATTTT.

The chain links TRBV11-1 to TRBJ2-3; TRBD2 matches 10 bases. This CDR3 region has 15 residues. Germline CDR1 reads SGHAT; CDR2 reads FQDESV (reference sequence). V trimming: 5 bases; J trimming: 1 base; junction bases outside the gene matches: 3. DNA for the CDR3: TGTGCCAGCAGCCCAGGGACTAGCGGCACAGATACGCAGTATTTT. Protein sequence: CASSPGTSGTDTQYF.

This chain connects TRBV7-9 to TRBJ1-6, with D possibly matching TRBD1 (5 bases). The length of the CDR3 is 15 residues. Trimming pared 1 base from V and 10 bases from J, leaving 14 bases between. Germline V CDR1 and CDR2: SEHNR, FQNEAQ (reference sequence). CDR3 region: CASSLDGGIGSPLHF. CDR3 bases: TGTGCCAGCAGCTTAGATGGGGGGATCGGGTCACCCCTCCACTTT.

This chain uses TRBV30 with TRBJ2-7; maybe TRBD1 (5 bases). Between the trimmed V and J ends, which lost 1 base and 0 bases, there was a span of 7 bases. The germline gives CDR1 GTSNPN, CDR2 SVGIG (reference sequence). The CDR3 extends over 13 amino acids. CDR3 residues: CAWSATGSYEQYF. CDR3 coding DNA: TGTGCCTGGAGTGCAACAGGCTCCTACGAGCAGTACTTC.

The V call is TRBV4-1, the J call TRBJ2-1; D perhaps matches TRBD2 (6 bases). The ends were cut back, 1 base at V and 2 bases at J, with 12 bases in the middle. CDR1 and CDR2 (germline): MGHRA, YSYEKL. There are 16 residues in the CDR3. As DNA, the CDR3 is TGCGCCAGCAGCCAAGCGGCCGGGGGACCCTACAATGAGCAGTTCTTC. Protein sequence: CASSQAAGGPYNEQFF.

Only one count was recorded for this clone. This chain connects TRBV20-1 to TRBJ2-1, with a weak D call TRBD1 (7 bases). The CDR3 covers 11 residues. The V gene's germline CDR1 is DFQATT and CDR2 SNEGSKA (reference sequence). With 5 bases removed from V and 12 bases from J, the gap between germline ends came to 14 bases. CDR3 protein: CSAPPRDRQFF. The CDR3 coding sequence is TGCAGTGCTCCGCCGCGGGACAGGCAGTTCTTC.

This clone showed up just a few times. This chain connects TRBV9 to TRBJ1-2, with 7 positions matching TRBD1. This CDR3 has 13 residues. J gave up 12 bases and V 4 bases, and 12 bases lay outside the gene matches. Germline-derived CDR1 and CDR2 are SGDLS and YYNGEE. DNA for the CDR3: TGTGCCAGCAGCACCACCGGGACAGAGAGTAACACCTTC. This sequence encodes CASSTTGTESNTF.

This clone was recorded a few times. The chain is built from TRBV27 and TRBJ1-2; D unresolved. Germline CDR1 is MNHEY and CDR2 is SMNVEV (reference sequence). The ends were cut back, 6 bases at V and 5 bases at J, with 13 bases in the middle. This CDR3 has 13 amino acids. CDR3 sequence: CASSLSARYGYTF. CDR3 nucleotide sequence: TGTGCCAGCAGCCTATCGGCGAGGTATGGCTACACCTTC.

This rearrangement joins TRBV18 to TRBJ1-6, with D unresolved. V was clipped by 0 bases and J by 7 bases, with 7 bases between them. Per germline, CDR1 KGHSH and CDR2 LQKENI. CDR3 length equals 14 residues. CDR3 bases: TGTGCCAGCTCACCACCGGGAGGAAATTCACCCCTCCACTTT. Protein sequence: CASSPPGGNSPLHF. The variable domain in full, with the rest retrieved from reference TRBV18 and TRBJ1-6, is NAGVMQNPRHLVRRRGQEARLRCSPMKGHSHVYWYRQLPEEGLKFMVYLQKENIIDESGMPKERFSAEFPKEGPSILRIQQVVRGDSAAYFCASSPPGGNSPLHFGNGTRLTVT.

V gene TRBV2 combines with J gene TRBJ2-7; D might be TRBD1 (5 bases). Germline V gives CDR1 SNHLY, CDR2 FYNNEI. The CDR3 sequence is 13 residues long. Trimming took 2 bases from V and 10 from J, leaving 15 bases between them. CDR3 sequence: CASSEKLAGIQYF. For the CDR3, the DNA is TGTGCCAGCAGTGAAAAATTGGCAGGGATTCAGTACTTC.

The V call is TRBV5-1, the J call TRBJ1-4; D unresolved. The germline gives CDR1 SGHRS, CDR2 YFSETQ. The V gene lost 2 bases and the J gene lost 8 bases, with 13 bases spanning the gap. The CDR3 loop spans 14 amino acids. CDR3 in DNA: TGCGCCAGCAGCTTAAACGGGCCGGGAGAAAAACTGTTTTTT. It translates to CASSLNGPGEKLFF.

The chain has TRBV29-1 and TRBJ1-5; D unresolved. In germline, CDR1 is SQVTM, CDR2 ANQGSEA. The V end was cut by 4 bases, the J end by 2 bases, with 12 bases between. The CDR3 contains 14 residues. The CDR3 region is CSVGEGSGNQPQHF. The DNA of the CDR3 is TGCAGCGTTGGGGAGGGATCGGGCAATCAGCCCCAGCATTTT.

V gene TRBV21-1 combines with J gene TRBJ2-3; the table names TRBD1, a call not compared with the DNA. TRBV21-1 is described as a pseudogene. The CDR3 runs 22 residues. CDR3 nucleotides: TGTGCCAGCAGCAAAGCCCCACCGGACAGCGAGACCCTCCTTGGACCTCCAGATACGCAGTATTTT. Its translation is CASSKAPPDSETLLGPPDTQYF.

This chain links TRBV7-3 with TRBJ2-1; 11 nucleotides agree with TRBD2. CDR1 SGHTA and CDR2 FQGTGA come from the germline V gene. V was pared by 6 bases and J by 3 bases, with 10 bases of the junction left unmatched. The CDR3 length is 17 residues. CDR3 nucleotide sequence: TGTGCCAGCAGTCCACCTCAAGGGACTAGCGGCTACAATGAGCAGTTCTTC. Protein: CASSPPQGTSGYNEQFF.

V usage is TRBV5-1 and J usage is TRBJ2-1, with 13 nucleotides matching TRBD2. Germline trimming cut 4 bases from V and 4 bases from J; bases unmatched to any gene: 8. Germline CDR1 and CDR2: SGHRS and YFSETQ. The CDR3 loop spans 17 amino acids. CDR3 in DNA: TGCGCCAGCAGCCCACGGACTAGCGGGAGTCTATACAATGAGCAGTTCTTC. This translates into CASSPRTSGSLYNEQFF.

V usage is TRBV7-2 and J usage is TRBJ1-2; 11 nucleotides line up with TRBD1. This CDR3 is built from 15 residues. In germline, CDR1 is SGHTA, CDR2 FQGNSA. J gave up 8 bases and V 6 bases, and 11 bases lay outside the gene matches. CDR3: CASSPGTGGVWGYTF. CDR3 bases: TGTGCCAGCAGTCCGGGGACAGGGGGTGTGTGGGGCTACACCTTC.

The CDR3 nucleotides read TGTGCCAGCAGCAAATTGTTGGTCAGAAGTGATCAGCCCCAGCATTTT. As protein: CASSKLLVRSDQPQHF. V usage is TRBV21-1 and J usage is TRBJ1-5; the table's D call, TRBD1, has no DNA check behind it. TRBV21-1 is marked as a pseudogene. The CDR3 consists of 16 residues.

This clone has just one count. CDR3 sequence (DNA): TGTGCCACCAGTGATTTGAGCGGGGGCACAGATACGCAGTATTTT. It is translated as CATSDLSGGTDTQYF. The chain carries TRBV24-1 and TRBJ2-3, with TRBD2 matching over 7 bases. V lost 0 bases and J lost 1; bases outside the gene matches: 0. Germline CDR1 is KGHDR and CDR2 is SFDVKD. This CDR3 comprises 15 residues.

V usage is TRBV20-1 and J usage is TRBJ1-5; TRBD1 agrees at 9 bases. This CDR3 has 15 amino acids. CDR1 and CDR2 from the germline V gene are DFQATT and SNEGSKA (reference sequence). The V segment lost 6 bases and the J segment 3 bases; nucleotides outside the gene matches: 9. In DNA form, the CDR3 reads TGCAGTGCGAGTACGGGACAGGGTTTCAATCAGCCCCAGCATTTT. Amino acid sequence: CSASTGQGFNQPQHF.

The chain carries TRBV4-3 and TRBJ2-6; weak D call: TRBD1 (5 bases). This CDR3 comprises 21 residues. From germline, CDR1 is LGHNA and CDR2 YSLEER. Trimming took off 0 bases at V and 0 bases at J, with 21 bases between the two ends. The CDR3 loop reads CASSQDLGQGIVISGANVLTF. The CDR3 DNA reads as TGCGCCAGCAGCCAAGATCTAGGGCAGGGAATTGTAATCTCTGGGGCCAACGTCCTGACTTTC.

The V call is TRBV27, the J call TRBJ1-5; D is ambiguous. V lost 6 bases, J lost 3 bases, and 9 bases lay in between. CDR1 is MNHEY, CDR2 SMNVEV, per germline (reference sequence). CDR3 length equals 13 residues. CDR3 sequence: CASSPGINQPQHF. The CDR3 DNA follows: TGTGCCAGCAGCCCAGGTATCAATCAGCCCCAGCATTTT.

The genes are TRBV6-5 and TRBJ1-5, with TRBD1 matching over 10 bases. CDR3 length: 11 amino acids. CDR1 is MNHEY, CDR2 SVGAGI, per germline. J was trimmed by 16 bases and V by 6 bases; bases with no gene match: 6. CDR3 sequence: CASRGQGPQHF. The CDR3 bases are TGTGCCAGCAGGGGACAGGGGCCGCAACATTTT.

V and J are TRBV4-2 and TRBJ2-2, with TRBD2 matching 9 bases. V shed 1 base and J 9 bases; nucleotides not matched to a gene: 3. The CDR3 spans 14 residues. Germline assignment: CDR1 LGHNA and CDR2 YNFKEQ. CDR3 DNA sequence: TGTGCCAGCAGCCAAGGCGGGGGGGCCCGGGAGCTGTTTTTT. It codes for CASSQGGGARELFF.

This clone has a single count. The V call is TRBV28, the J call TRBJ2-1; the match to TRBD2 covers 11 bases. This CDR3 is 17 amino acids long. V was pared by 2 bases and J by 5 bases, with 8 bases of the junction left unmatched. Per the germline V gene, CDR1 is MDHEN and CDR2 is SYDVKM. In DNA, the CDR3 is TGTGCCAGCAGTTTAGGGACTAGCGGACCCTACCACAATGAGCAGTTCTTC. It codes for CASSLGTSGPYHNEQFF.

The chain carries TRBV5-1 and TRBJ2-7; 9 nucleotides align to TRBD1. Per germline, CDR1 SGHRS and CDR2 YFSETQ. The CDR3 spans 14 residues. After removal of 3 bases from V and 3 bases from J, the junction contained 4 bases not matched to a gene. The CDR3 nucleotides read TGCGCCAGCAGCTGGGGGGACAGGGACTACGAGCAGTACTTC. Its protein product is CASSWGDRDYEQYF.